The 23 T cell receptor beta chains presented below share a single source sample, sequenced in a study of CD8+CD57+ T cells in acquired aplastic anemia. TCR beta VDJ and CDR3 were profiled, and genomic DNA was the template. TCRdb used MiXCR to reprocess the reads, holding one entry per CDR3 protein. This sample carries 150,000 to 200,000 distinct CDR3 sequences, around 60% of them seen once, and the ten largest clones take about 42%. The authors sequenced patients whose flow cytometry had shown CD8+CD57+ cell expansion. The sample comprised sorted CD4+, CD8+, or CD8+CD57+ T cells (not recorded which) from PBMCs. These receptor sequences come from a human donor with aplastic anemia.

The rearrangement uses TRBV2 and TRBJ1-3; D unclear. The CDR3 length is 15 residues. Between the trimmed V and J ends, which lost 1 base and 0 bases, there was a span of 7 bases. Germline lookup yields CDR1 SNHLY and CDR2 FYNNEI. CDR3 in amino acids: CASSEEAFSGNTIYF. The CDR3 DNA sequence: TGTGCCAGCAGTGAAGAGGCCTTCTCTGGAAACACCATATATTTT.

V is TRBV5-8 and J is TRBJ1-1; the D gene is possibly TRBD1 (6 bases). The germline V and J ends were trimmed by 3 bases and 4 bases, with 19 bases remaining between them. Germline assignment: CDR1 SGHTS and CDR2 YDEGEE. The CDR3 runs to 16 residues. CDR3 loop: CASSWGMGGGGTEAFF. As DNA, the CDR3 is TGTGCCAGCAGCTGGGGCATGGGAGGGGGAGGCACTGAAGCTTTCTTT. Full variable domain (remainder filled in from reference TRBV5-8 and TRBJ1-1): EAGVTQSPTHLIKTRGQQATLRCSPISGHTSVYWYQQALGLGLQFLLWYDEGEERNRGNFPPRFSGRQFPNYSSELNVNALELEDSALYLCASSWGMGGGGTEAFFGQGTRLTVV.

This clonotype occurred a few times. The J gene is TRBJ1-5, the V gene TRBV10-3, with D perhaps matching TRBD1 (5 bases). The CDR3 is made up of 12 amino acids. V lost 10 bases and J 1 base, leaving 8 bases between the germline ends. Germline CDR1 and CDR2: ENHRY and SYGVKD. CDR3 nucleotide sequence: TGTGCCACCCGGGACAGCAATCAGCCCCAGCATTTT. Translation: CATRDSNQPQHF.

The chain uses TRBV15 and TRBJ1-2; D uncertain. The CDR3 extends over 12 amino acids. V lost 8 bases, J lost 4 bases, and 11 bases lay in between. CDR1 and CDR2 from the germline V gene are LNHNV and YYDKDF (reference sequence). CDR3 protein: CATLGEGYGYTF. Written as DNA, the CDR3 is TGTGCCACCCTTGGCGAAGGCTATGGCTACACCTTC.

This clonotype was found many times. The chain links TRBV19 to TRBJ1-5; maybe TRBD1 (5 bases). This CDR3 comprises 14 residues. Germline CDR1 LNHDA, CDR2 SQIVND (reference sequence). V dropped 6 bases and J dropped 4 bases, with 13 bases sitting between them. The CDR3 nucleotides are TGTGCCAGTAGGGGAACAGGACCTAATCAGCCCCAGCATTTT. It is translated as CASRGTGPNQPQHF.

In its sample, this clonotype was seen a few times. The V call is TRBV6-5, the J call TRBJ2-7; D could derive from TRBD1 or TRBD2 (6 bases each). From germline, CDR1 is MNHEY and CDR2 SVGAGI. V lost 10 bases, J lost 7 bases, and 26 bases lay in between. This CDR3 spans 15 amino acids. The CDR3 nucleotides read TGTGCCACCAAATCTTCGGGGGCCCCCAGTGGGGAGCAGTACTTC. Amino acids: CATKSSGAPSGEQYF.

The table lists this clonotype with many counts. The V and J genes are TRBV2 and TRBJ2-3; D might be TRBD1 (5 bases). The germline V gene encodes CDR1 SNHLY and CDR2 FYNNEI. The V end lost 8 bases, the J end lost 0 bases, and 12 bases lay between the germline ends. CDR3 size: 14 residues. DNA for the CDR3: TGTGCCAGCGATACAGGTTCTAGCACAGATACGCAGTATTTT. Amino acid sequence: CASDTGSSTDTQYF.

About this clonotype: Germline and junction disagree at one end, which may indicate a read error. The rearrangement links TRBV27 to TRBJ2-7; 9 bases agree with TRBD1. The CDR3 has 15 residues. Germline V gene lookup returns CDR1 MNHEY and CDR2 SMNVEV (reference sequence). The CDR3 nucleotides are TGTGCCACCAGTGATAAACAGGGGGCTCTCGACGAGCAGTACTTC. Residues: CATSDKQGALDEQYF.

To note about this clonotype: A read error may be the cause here, since a much bigger clone is one base away. This sequence joins TRBV10-3 and TRBJ1-6; 9 nucleotides agree with TRBD1. The germline V gene has CDR1 ENHRY and CDR2 SYGVKD. The CDR3 has 14 amino acids. Trimming cost V 5 bases and J 10 bases; bases outside gene matches: 6. The CDR3 sequence: CAISRDRERSPLHF. CDR3 sequence (DNA): TGTGCCATCAGTCGGGACAGGGAGCGATCACCCCTCCACTTT.

The chain recombines TRBV10-3 with TRBJ2-7, with TRBD1 matching 9 bases. V lost 10 bases to trimming and J lost 3 bases; unmatched junction nucleotides: 7. CDR1 and CDR2 (germline): ENHRY, SYGVKD. The CDR3 loop spans 13 amino acids. CDR3 nucleotide sequence: TGTGCCAAACTACCGGGACAGGGCTACGAGCAGTACTTC. Translating gives CAKLPGQGYEQYF.

V is TRBV14 and J is TRBJ1-2; 7 bases fit TRBD1. CDR3 length equals 13 residues. Germline V gene sequence: CDR1 SGHDN, CDR2 FVKESK. V was pared by 4 bases and J by 6 bases, with 5 bases of the junction left unmatched. The CDR3 loop reads CASSPTGMDGYTF. For the CDR3, the DNA is TGTGCCAGCAGCCCGACAGGGATGGATGGCTACACCTTC.

The V call is TRBV7-2, the J call TRBJ1-2; TRBD1 aligns across 7 bases. CDR1 SGHTA and CDR2 FQGNSA come from the germline V gene. The ends lost 5 bases at V and 4 bases at J; junction bases unmatched: 10. The CDR3 runs to 15 residues. CDR3 nucleotides: TGTGCCAGCAGCCGTGACAGGGTCGCGACCTATGGCTACACCTTC. It codes for CASSRDRVATYGYTF.

The chain combines TRBV6-6 with TRBJ2-7, with a possible D match to TRBD2 (6 bases). V shed 2 bases and J shed 1 base, with 9 bases lying between them. The CDR3 is 14 residues long. Germline loops: CDR1 MNHNY, CDR2 SVGAGI (reference sequence). The CDR3 loop is CASSYLAMSYEQYF. Written as DNA, the CDR3 is TGTGCCAGCAGTTACCTAGCGATGTCCTACGAGCAGTACTTC.

The chain couples TRBV24-1 to TRBJ2-3; perhaps D is TRBD1 or TRBD2 (6 bases each). From germline, CDR1 is KGHDR and CDR2 SFDVKD. The CDR3 length is 16 residues. V was pared by 0 bases and J by 2 bases, with 11 bases between. CDR3 coding DNA: TGTGCCACCAGTGATTTGCAGGGGACTCACACAGATACGCAGTATTTT. Translated: CATSDLQGTHTDTQYF.

The rearrangement uses TRBV6-1 and TRBJ1-2, with 10 bases lining up with TRBD1. Germline lookup yields CDR1 MNHNS and CDR2 SASEGT. The CDR3 is 15 residues long. After removal of 6 bases from V and 7 bases from J, the junction contained 11 bases not matched to a gene. CDR3 nucleotide sequence: TGTGCCAGCAGACCCACGACAGGGGGCTCCTCTGGCTACACCTTC. Protein product: CASRPTTGGSSGYTF.

In its sample, this clonotype was seen a few times. V and J are TRBV20-1 and TRBJ1-2; maybe TRBD1 (5 bases). The CDR3 is 13 residues long. Germline CDR1 is DFQATT and CDR2 is SNEGSKA (reference sequence). With 6 bases removed from V and 4 bases from J, the gap between germline ends came to 15 bases. The CDR3 DNA reads TGCAGTGCCCCCCTAAGGGGTGTCTATGGCTACACCTTC. It translates to CSAPLRGVYGYTF.

This clonotype was observed at least ten times. This chain uses TRBV5-4 with TRBJ1-1, with no clear D. V was trimmed by 0 bases and J by 0 bases, leaving 6 bases between them. In germline, CDR1 is SGHNT, CDR2 YYREEE (reference sequence). CDR3 size: 14 residues. The CDR3 region is CASSLDPVNTEAFF. DNA of the CDR3: TGTGCCAGCAGCTTGGATCCGGTGAACACTGAAGCTTTCTTT.

Remarks on this clonotype: It is likely a read error, because the conserved phenylalanine at the end of the CDR3 is missing. The chain uses TRBV7-8 and TRBJ2-5; D is ambiguous. The CDR3 is 14 residues long. Germline V gene sequence: CDR1 SGHVS, CDR2 FQNEAQ. CDR3: CAGSLVGRQETQYL. The CDR3 nucleotides read TGTGCCGGCAGCTTAGTAGGTCGACAAGAGACCCAGTACCTC.

This chain joins TRBV4-3 and TRBJ1-1, with 9 bases identical to TRBD1. V shed 1 base, J shed 4 bases, and the junction held 1 base outside the gene matches. Germline loops: CDR1 LGHNA, CDR2 YSLEER. The CDR3 consists of 14 residues. CDR3 loop: CASSQATGGTEAFF. The CDR3 DNA is TGCGCCAGCAGCCAAGCGACAGGGGGCACTGAAGCTTTCTTT.

In this sample, this clonotype turned up many times. CDR3 nucleotides: TGCAGCGTTGTAACGGGAACAGGGACCGAAGCTAACTATGGCTACACCTTC. Encoded protein: CSVVTGTGTEANYGYTF. The rearrangement joins TRBV29-1 to TRBJ1-2; D perhaps matches TRBD1 (6 bases). CDR1 and CDR2 (germline): SQVTM, ANQGSEA. Trimming shortened V by 4 bases and J by 0 bases, and 21 bases separated the two germline ends. This CDR3 spans 17 amino acids.

This clonotype appeared many times. The chain recombines TRBV15 with TRBJ1-5; D is unresolved. Trimming cost V 3 bases and J 1 base, with 10 bases left between them. The germline V gene has CDR1 LNHNV and CDR2 YYDKDF (reference sequence). The CDR3 runs to 15 residues. The CDR3 is CATSRGRGSNQPQHF. The CDR3 coding sequence is TGTGCCACCAGCAGGGGTCGAGGGAGCAATCAGCCCCAGCATTTT. Full variable domain (outside the CDR3, taken from reference TRBV15 and TRBJ1-5): DAMVIQNPRYQVTQFGKPVTLSCSQTLNHNVMYWYQQKSSQAPKLLFHYYDKDFNNEADTPDNFQSRRPNTSFCFLDIRSPGLGDTAMYLCATSRGRGSNQPQHFGDGTRLSIL.

This clonotype was picked up many times. V usage is TRBV10-3 and J usage is TRBJ2-7; D might be TRBD2 (5 bases). Germline V CDR1 and CDR2: ENHRY, SYGVKD. With 2 bases removed from V and 2 bases from J, the gap between germline ends came to 7 bases. This CDR3 is built from 13 residues. The CDR3 nucleotides read TGTGCCATCAGTGAGGGGAGAACCTACGAGCAGTACTTC. Its protein is CAISEGRTYEQYF.

For this clonotype: This clone may be a read error of a much larger clone one base away. The CDR3 DNA is TGTGCCATCAACCCGGGACAGGGCCTCACTGAAGCTTTCTTT. Translation gives CAINPGQGLTEAFF. The chain employs TRBV10-3 and TRBJ1-1; 9 nucleotides agree with TRBD1. Germline V gene lookup returns CDR1 ENHRY and CDR2 SYGVKD. V shed 7 bases and J 4 bases; nucleotides not matched to a gene: 7. This CDR3 spans 14 amino acids.